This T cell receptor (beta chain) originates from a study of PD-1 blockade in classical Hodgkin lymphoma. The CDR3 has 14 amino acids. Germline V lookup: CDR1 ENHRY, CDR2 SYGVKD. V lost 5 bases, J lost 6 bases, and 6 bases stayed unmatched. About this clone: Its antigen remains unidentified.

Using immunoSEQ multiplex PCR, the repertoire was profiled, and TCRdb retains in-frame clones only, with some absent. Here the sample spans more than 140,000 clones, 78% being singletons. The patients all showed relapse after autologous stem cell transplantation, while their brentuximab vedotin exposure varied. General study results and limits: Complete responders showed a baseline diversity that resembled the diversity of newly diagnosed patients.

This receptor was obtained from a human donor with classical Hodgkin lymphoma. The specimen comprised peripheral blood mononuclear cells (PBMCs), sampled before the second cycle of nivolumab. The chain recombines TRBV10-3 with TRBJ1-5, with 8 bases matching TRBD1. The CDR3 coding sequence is TGTGCCATCAGTAACTCAGGGGGCGTTCAGCCCCAGCATTTT. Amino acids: CAISNSGGVQPQHF.